The clone carrying this T cell receptor (beta chain) occurred many times. The antigen remains undetermined. The record originates from a study of T cells after posttransplantation cyclophosphamide. TCRdb's copy holds only in-frame clones and misses some; the assay was immunoSEQ multiplex PCR. The data show about 10,000 clones, with none appearing a single time. Study findings and constraints: Donor-recipient repertoire similarity was low at 1-2 months, rising over year one. Blood and skin or GI T cell repertoires showed limited TRB overlap. Recipient CMV seropositivity and CMV reactivation strongly tracked TRB clonality.

Busulfan-fludarabine conditioning, marrow transplant, and cyclophosphamide on days +3 and +4 were administered. Trimming left V 0 bases short and J 6 bases short, with 13 bases between. This CDR3 has 15 amino acids. Germline CDR1 reads SGHTS; CDR2 reads YDEGEE. This sample comprised PBMCs, obtained after allogeneic stem cell transplant with posttransplant cyclophosphamide. The chain has TRBV5-8 and TRBJ1-5; D gene unclear. This clonotype originated in a female patient aged 40-49 years who received an allogeneic stem cell transplant from a related donor, was CMV-positive, and had no GVHD. Among the T cells, some may be from the graft donor. This CDR3 reads CASSLGRVSAQPQHF. The CDR3 region has the DNA TGTGCCAGCAGCTTGGGGAGGGTGAGTGCTCAGCCCCAGCATTTT.